A single sample gave rise to the 30 T cell receptor beta chains below, sequenced in a study of blood T cell repertoires in COVID-19. TCRdb's copy holds only in-frame clones and misses some; the assay was immunoSEQ multiplex PCR. The sample lists some 14,000 clones, 87% occurring once. The sequencing input was peripheral blood. The receptors were sampled from a human donor with active COVID-19. The donor label of this sample is uncertain.

The V gene is TRBV18, the J gene TRBJ2-3; the D is unclear. Germline V gene lookup returns CDR1 KGHSH and CDR2 LQKENI. The CDR3 runs 14 residues. V lost 3 bases and J lost 6, with 13 bases in between. The CDR3 loop is CASSPKSEWDTQYF. CDR3 nucleotides: TGTGCCAGCTCACCTAAAAGCGAATGGGATACGCAGTATTTT.

This chain joins TRBV3-1 (or the pseudogene TRBV3-2) and TRBJ1-5, with 7 bases fitting TRBD1. The V gene end was trimmed by 1 base and the J gene end by 2 bases; junction bases not matched to a gene: 2. The V gene's germline CDR1 is LGHDT and CDR2 YNNKEL (reference sequence). The length of the CDR3 is 15 residues. The CDR3 spells CASSQAGTGNQPQHF. The CDR3, as DNA: TGTGCCAGCAGCCAAGCCGGGACAGGCAATCAGCCCCAGCATTTT.

V gene TRBV12-2 combines with J gene TRBJ2-1; no check of the table's D call, TRBD2, against the DNA was made. TRBV12-2 is designated a pseudogene. CDR3 length: 15 residues. The CDR3 sequence is CASRLPREATGEQFF. The CDR3, as DNA: TGTGCAAGTCGCTTACCGCGGGAGGCGACAGGTGAGCAGTTCTTC.

The rearrangement joins TRBV4-1 to TRBJ1-5; 8 nucleotides agree with TRBD1. CDR3 size: 18 residues. V lost 1 base, J lost 2 bases, and 10 bases stayed unmatched. Germline V gene lookup returns CDR1 MGHRA and CDR2 YSYEKL. The CDR3 DNA reads as TGCGCCAGCAGCCAAGTCCTTGTGGCAGGGGGCGGCAATCAGCCCCAGCATTTT. Protein product: CASSQVLVAGGGNQPQHF.

This sequence joins TRBV2 and TRBJ1-1; no clear D gene. Trimming stripped 1 base from V and 4 bases from J, with 13 bases between. From germline, CDR1 is SNHLY and CDR2 FYNNEI. CDR3 length equals 15 residues. The CDR3 loop reads CASSEVGVGSTEAFF. CDR3 bases: TGTGCCAGCAGTGAAGTGGGAGTTGGTAGCACTGAAGCTTTCTTT. The full variable domain, completed using reference TRBV2 and TRBJ1-1, is EPEVTQTPSHQVTQMGQEVILRCVPISNHLYFYWYRQILGQKVEFLVSFYNNEISEKSEIFDDQFSVERPDGSNFTLKIRSTKLEDSAMYFCASSEVGVGSTEAFFGQGTRLTVV.

This clone was found a few times. This chain links TRBV27 with TRBJ2-5; D might be TRBD1 (6 bases). Germline CDR1 is MNHEY and CDR2 is SMNVEV (reference sequence). The CDR3 contains 14 residues. V lost 6 bases and J lost 5, with 16 bases in between. CDR3 nucleotides: TGTGCCAGCAGCCTAGAGCCCACAGGGGAGACCCAGTACTTC. This sequence encodes CASSLEPTGETQYF.

Only one count was recorded for this clone. J is TRBJ2-7 and V is TRBV6-2 or TRBV6-3, with D maybe TRBD1 (6 bases). CDR3 length: 16 residues. V lost 6 bases and J 0 bases, leaving 18 bases between the germline ends. The germline gives CDR1 MNHEY, CDR2 SVGEGT. CDR3 in DNA: TGTGCCAGCAGCCCTAGGGGGATCAGCGGCTCCTACGAGCAGTACTTC. Its translation is CASSPRGISGSYEQYF.

The chain joins TRBV2 to TRBJ1-5; 7 bases fit TRBD1. Germline V gene lookup returns CDR1 SNHLY and CDR2 FYNNEI. CDR3 length: 16 amino acids. The V and J ends lost 4 bases and 4 bases, in that order; junction bases with no gene match: 10. For the CDR3, the DNA is TGTGCCAGCAGTGGGGCCGGGACAGAAGCAAATCAGCCCCAGCATTTT. Protein sequence: CASSGAGTEANQPQHF.

The V and J genes are TRBV5-1 and TRBJ2-7; D remains unclear. Trimming cost V 0 bases and J 0 bases, with 13 bases left between them. This CDR3 has 16 residues. Germline V gene data show CDR1 as SGHRS and CDR2 as YFSETQ. CDR3 DNA: TGCGCCAGCAGCTTGGGAGGCAGCGAAAGCTCCTACGAGCAGTACTTC. Translating it yields CASSLGGSESSYEQYF.

This clone was counted only a few times. This chain uses TRBV14 with TRBJ1-1; D gene ambiguous. This CDR3 comprises 11 residues. Between the trimmed V and J ends, which lost 3 bases and 11 bases, there was a span of 10 bases. Germline-derived CDR1 and CDR2 are SGHDN and FVKESK. The CDR3 nucleotides read TGTGCCAGCAGCCACCTGGCCCAGGCTTTCTTT. Translating it yields CASSHLAQAFF.

The chain couples TRBV4-1 to TRBJ1-2, with 11 bases identical to TRBD1. The CDR3 has 16 amino acids. Germline V gives CDR1 MGHRA, CDR2 YSYEKL. V lost 3 bases, J lost 8 bases, and 11 bases stayed unmatched. The CDR3 DNA reads as TGCGCCAGCAGCCATGAACCGGGACAGGGGGAATTCGGCTACACCTTC. This gives the protein CASSHEPGQGEFGYTF.

In its sample, this clone was seen a few times. The CDR3 sequence is CASSLEQGNTEAFF. The CDR3 nucleotides are TGCGCCAGCAGCCTCGAACAGGGGAACACTGAAGCTTTCTTT. The V gene is TRBV4-3, the J gene TRBJ1-1, with D possibly TRBD1 on 6 matching bases. The V and J ends lost 4 bases and 1 base respectively, with 10 bases between them. Germline V gene lookup returns CDR1 LGHNA and CDR2 YSLEER. The CDR3 length is 14 residues.

This chain links TRBV27 with TRBJ2-1; TRBD2 matches 8 bases. The junction had 5 bases not matched to a gene; V was cut back by 7 bases and J by 6 bases. Germline V lookup: CDR1 MNHEY, CDR2 SMNVEV (reference sequence). The CDR3 contains 13 residues. The CDR3 reads CASTPGGGNEQFF. The CDR3 DNA reads TGTGCCAGCACCCCGGGAGGGGGCAATGAGCAGTTCTTC.

V gene TRBV25-1 combines with J gene TRBJ1-2; D call uncertain. Germline V gene sequence: CDR1 MGHDK, CDR2 SYGVNS. Trimming stripped 3 bases from V and 4 bases from J, with 6 bases between. This CDR3 spans 12 amino acids. The CDR3 nucleotides read TGTGCCAGCAGTGACGGTCGCTATGGCTACACCTTC. Protein product: CASSDGRYGYTF.

The V and J genes are TRBV19 and TRBJ1-5; 7 bases fit TRBD1. Germline V lookup: CDR1 LNHDA, CDR2 SQIVND (reference sequence). The CDR3 length is 16 residues. The junction had 7 bases not matched to a gene; V was cut back by 4 bases and J by 1 base. CDR3 coding DNA: TGTGCCAGTAGTAACCAGGACAGGCGCAGCAATCAGCCCCAGCATTTT. Translating gives CASSNQDRRSNQPQHF.

This sequence joins TRBV4-3 and TRBJ2-7; a weak D match, TRBD2 (6 bases). Deletions cut 4 bases from V and 5 bases from J, with 18 bases between. Germline loops: CDR1 LGHNA, CDR2 YSLEER. There are 15 residues in the CDR3. CDR3 DNA sequence: TGCGCCAGCAGCCTAGTCAACGGGGGTGTAGACGAGCAGTACTTC. The encoded protein is CASSLVNGGVDEQYF.

This chain uses TRBV6-1 with TRBJ2-2; D is undetermined. The CDR3 consists of 14 residues. V was cut by 1 base and J by 2 bases, with 5 bases left in between. Germline CDR1 is MNHNS and CDR2 is SASEGT. CDR3 in amino acids: CASSEVYNTGELFF. In DNA, the CDR3 is TGTGCCAGCAGTGAAGTCTATAACACCGGGGAGCTGTTTTTT.

The CDR3 spells CASSVGRDRYSYEQYF. In DNA, the CDR3 is TGTGCCAGCAGCGTAGGTCGGGACAGATACTCCTACGAGCAGTACTTC. V usage is TRBV9 and J usage is TRBJ2-7; 7 nucleotides line up with TRBD1. Germline CDR1 reads SGDLS; CDR2 reads YYNGEE. CDR3 size: 16 residues. V shed 0 bases and J 0 bases; nucleotides not matched to a gene: 6.

This chain joins TRBV11-2 and TRBJ2-3, with 10 positions matching TRBD1. The CDR3 runs to 16 residues. The J segment lost 5 bases and the V segment lost 3 bases, leaving 8 bases of the junction unmatched. Germline lookup yields CDR1 SGHAT and CDR2 FQNNGV. The CDR3 reads CASSFTGTGAGDTQYF. The CDR3 nucleotides read TGTGCCAGCAGCTTTACCGGGACAGGGGCCGGAGATACGCAGTATTTT.

The chain uses TRBV27 and TRBJ2-3, with 8 nucleotides matching TRBD2. CDR3 size: 15 residues. Germline lookup yields CDR1 MNHEY and CDR2 SMNVEV (reference sequence). The J segment lost 6 bases and the V segment lost 5 bases, leaving 10 bases of the junction unmatched. CDR3 sequence: CASSQRGNPLDTQYF. As DNA, the CDR3 is TGTGCCAGCAGTCAGCGGGGGAACCCCCTGGATACGCAGTATTTT.

The chain couples TRBV20-1 to TRBJ1-1; TRBD1 matches at 8 bases. Germline-derived CDR1 and CDR2 are DFQATT and SNEGSKA (reference sequence). The CDR3 has 17 amino acids. The ends lost 3 bases at V and 1 base at J; junction bases unmatched: 13. This CDR3 reads CSASQGAGIKKNTEAFF. The CDR3 nucleotides are TGCAGTGCTAGTCAGGGGGCTGGTATTAAGAAGAACACTGAAGCTTTCTTT.

The V and J genes are TRBV29-1 and TRBJ2-1; TRBD2 matches at 10 bases. Germline lookup yields CDR1 SQVTM and CDR2 ANQGSEA. V lost 7 bases, J lost 5 bases, and 2 bases stayed unmatched. CDR3 size: 12 residues. The CDR3 protein is CSGTSGDNEQFF. As DNA, the CDR3 is TGCAGCGGTACTAGCGGGGACAATGAGCAGTTCTTC.

V gene TRBV7-9 combines with J gene TRBJ2-3; 11 bases are shared with TRBD2. Germline values: CDR1 SEHNR, CDR2 FQNEAQ (reference sequence). V was clipped by 4 bases and J by 4 bases; unmatched bases: 4. This CDR3 spans 15 amino acids. This CDR3 is CASSSFSGRADTQYF. CDR3 DNA: TGTGCCAGCAGCTCTTTTAGCGGGAGGGCAGATACGCAGTATTTT.

This chain connects TRBV12-5 to TRBJ2-2; perhaps TRBD2 as D (7 bases). Deletions cut 0 bases from V and 3 bases from J, with 11 bases between. The CDR3 runs 16 residues. The germline V gene encodes CDR1 LGHNT and CDR2 FRNRAP. The chain's CDR3 is CASGLVRGADTGELFF. The DNA for the CDR3 is TGTGCTAGTGGTTTGGTACGGGGGGCGGACACCGGGGAGCTGTTTTTT.

Only a few counts were recorded for this clone. The V gene is TRBV9, the J gene TRBJ2-1; 7 nucleotides align to TRBD2. V was pared by 2 bases and J by 6 bases, with 11 bases of the junction left unmatched. Germline V lookup: CDR1 SGDLS, CDR2 YYNGEE. The CDR3 consists of 16 residues. The CDR3 is CASSVSGEGQVNEQFF. The CDR3 DNA sequence: TGTGCCAGCAGCGTCTCGGGGGAGGGCCAGGTCAATGAGCAGTTCTTC.

The chain has TRBV5-1 and TRBJ2-2; D uncertain. The CDR3 covers 13 residues. Trimming shortened V by 7 bases and J by 8 bases, and 15 bases separated the two germline ends. Germline V CDR1 and CDR2: SGHRS, YFSETQ. The CDR3 DNA reads as TGCGCCAGCGCCTTAGGAGACCGTGGGGAGCTGTTTTTT. As protein: CASALGDRGELFF.

This chain uses TRBV7-9 with TRBJ2-7, with 7 bases aligning to TRBD2. The CDR3 consists of 16 residues. V lost 5 bases and J lost 0; bases outside the gene matches: 10. In germline, CDR1 is SEHNR, CDR2 FQNEAQ (reference sequence). This CDR3 reads CASSPMWASGSYEQYF. The CDR3 DNA reads as TGTGCCAGCAGCCCCATGTGGGCTAGCGGCTCCTACGAGCAGTACTTC.

The V call is TRBV5-4, the J call TRBJ1-1; 7 bases fit TRBD1. Germline CDR1 and CDR2: SGHNT and YYREEE (reference sequence). V dropped 0 bases and J dropped 0; count of bases not matched to a gene: 2. This CDR3 has 15 amino acids. CDR3 nucleotide sequence: TGTGCCAGCAGCTTGGCAGGACAGGTGAACACTGAAGCTTTCTTT. This encodes CASSLAGQVNTEAFF. Using reference TRBV5-4 and TRBJ1-1 for the parts outside the CDR3, the full variable domain is ETGVTQSPTHLIKTRGQQVTLRCSSQSGHNTVSWYQQALGQGPQFIFQYYREEENGRGNFPPRFSGLQFPNYSSELNVNALELDDSALYLCASSLAGQVNTEAFFGQGTRLTVV.

The chain combines TRBV19 with TRBJ1-5; TRBD1 might be the D (5 bases). Germline V gene data show CDR1 as LNHDA and CDR2 as SQIVND (reference sequence). The CDR3 extends over 16 amino acids. Trimming shortened V by 9 bases and J by 6 bases, and 24 bases separated the two germline ends. This chain's CDR3 is CASTPPGGAFLQPQHF. In DNA, the CDR3 is TGTGCCAGCACCCCCCCGGGAGGGGCCTTTCTTCAGCCCCAGCATTTT. The full variable domain, its missing parts supplied by reference TRBV19 and TRBJ1-5, is DGGITQSPKYLFRKEGQNVTLSCEQNLNHDAMYWYRQDPGQGLRLIYYSQIVNDFQKGDIAEGYSVSREKKESFPLTVTSAQKNPTAFYLCASTPPGGAFLQPQHFGDGTRLSIL.

This sequence joins TRBV7-9 and TRBJ1-2; TRBD1 agrees at 12 bases. Germline CDR1 is SEHNR and CDR2 is FQNEAQ (reference sequence). V shed 5 bases and J 9 bases; nucleotides not matched to a gene: 10. The CDR3 is 15 amino acids. CDR3 coding DNA: TGTGCCAGCAGCCGCACCGGGACAGGGGGCTTCAGCTACACCTTC. Protein product: CASSRTGTGGFSYTF.